This TCR beta chain was profiled in a study of blood T cell repertoires in COVID-19. About the study: PBMCs, B-cell-depleted T cells, or T cells provided the cDNA or gDNA that made up the material.

This CDR3 contains 16 residues. This clone was counted only a few times. Under the authors' procedure: Scientists estimated how many nucleated cells there were by amplifying reference gene primers. The assay was immunoSEQ multiplex PCR, and TCRdb's table has in-frame clones only and misses some. That table is the source of V, J and clone size, and D and trimming were worked out from the DNA. The sample contains around 83,000 clones, around 84% of which appear only once. The receptor's source is an older man with active or convalescent COVID-19. Sequenced input: peripheral blood. The rearrangement uses TRBV21-1 and TRBJ1-1. TRBV21-1 is an annotated pseudogene. The CDR3 region is CASSKRERRTNTEAFF. CDR3 DNA: TGTGCCAGCAGCAAAAGGGAGAGAAGGACGAACACTGAAGCTTTCTTT.